The rows below give T cell receptor beta chains drawn from one sample of a study of cytomegalovirus exposure and HLA in healthy donors. Method: immunoSEQ multiplex PCR; TCRdb's copy keeps in-frame clones and lacks some. The sample lists roughly 200,000 clones, 70% to 80% occurring once. The sample was PBMCs. Receptors originate from a woman aged 25 to 39 in good health and CMV-seropositive. The CDR3 runs from the conserved cysteine through the conserved F or W. D genes are given only for firm matches. Not every row has a clone size; where given, it reads once, few, many or a size class.

DNA: TGCGCCAGCAGCTTGGAGGTAGCGGGGGCCGGCACTGAAGCTTTCTTT
CDR3: CASSLEVAGAGTEAFF
D: .
size: .
J: TRBJ1-1
V: TRBV5-1

DNA: TGTGCCAGCAGCTTAGCGAGGACAGCGAACACCGGGGAGCTGTTTTTT
CDR3: CASSLARTANTGELFF
D: .
size: few
J: TRBJ2-2
V: TRBV7-2

DNA: TGTGCCAGCAGTGCTCTATTGCATAATTCACCCCTCCACTTT
CDR3: CASSALLHNSPLHF
D: .
size: .
J: TRBJ1-6
V: TRBV6-1

DNA: TGTGCCAGCAGCTTAGACAGGGTTCCTCAGCCCCAGCATTTT
CDR3: CASSLDRVPQPQHF
D: .
size: .
J: TRBJ1-5
V: TRBV7-2

DNA: TGCGCCAGCAGCTTATTTCCGAGGGTTGGGCGACAGGGCCAAGAGACCCAGTACTTC
CDR3: CASSLFPRVGRQGQETQYF
D: TRBD1
size: .
J: TRBJ2-5
V: TRBV5-1

DNA: TGTGCCAGCATCGGTGTGGCGGAGTTCACAGATACGCAGTATTTT
CDR3: CASIGVAEFTDTQYF
D: .
size: .
J: TRBJ2-3
V: TRBV2

DNA: TGTGCCAGCAACGGCAGGGGTGGCTACACCTTC
CDR3: CASNGRGGYTF
D: .
size: .
J: TRBJ1-2
V: TRBV14

DNA: TGCGCCAGCAAGGTGAGGGAGAGAACTGAAGCTTTCTTT
CDR3: CASKVRERTEAFF
D: .
size: .
J: TRBJ1-1
V: TRBV5-1

DNA: TGCGCCAGCAGCCATGAACTAGGTAGCCAAGAGACCCAGTACTTC
CDR3: CASSHELGSQETQYF
D: .
size: .
J: TRBJ2-5
V: TRBV4-3

DNA: TGCGCCAGCAGTGACAGGGTCGGCGGCTACACCTTC
CDR3: CASSDRVGGYTF
D: .
size: .
J: TRBJ1-2
V: TRBV10-2

DNA: TGTGCCAGCAGCCTCCGAGGACTAGCCTACGAGCAGTACTTC
CDR3: CASSLRGLAYEQYF
D: TRBD2
size: .
J: TRBJ2-7
V: TRBV28

DNA: TGTGCCAGCAGTCCACTAGCGGGAGGGCTGAAGACCCAGTACTTC
CDR3: CASSPLAGGLKTQYF
D: TRBD2
size: .
J: TRBJ2-5
V: TRBV6-1

DNA: TGTGCCAGCAGTTTAAGTACCAGGGGCCCTACGTACGAGCAGTACTTC
CDR3: CASSLSTRGPTYEQYF
D: .
size: .
J: TRBJ2-7
V: TRBV28

DNA: TGTGCCAGCAGCACTCCGGGACTAGCGGGCGTGCGGGAGCAGTTCTTC
CDR3: CASSTPGLAGVREQFF
D: TRBD2
size: .
J: TRBJ2-1
V: TRBV11-3

DNA: TGTGCCAGCAGCCGAATACAGGGGAGAGACTATGGCTACACCTTC
CDR3: CASSRIQGRDYGYTF
D: TRBD1
size: .
J: TRBJ1-2
V: TRBV11-2

DNA: TGTGCCAGCAGACATGATTCAGAAAACTCCTACAATGAGCAGTTCTTC
CDR3: CASRHDSENSYNEQFF
D: .
size: .
J: TRBJ2-1
V: TRBV28

DNA: TGTGCCAGCAGCACCCTTACAGGGTTGACTGAAGCTTTCTTT
CDR3: CASSTLTGLTEAFF
D: .
size: .
J: TRBJ1-1
V: TRBV7-9

DNA: TGCGCCAGCAGCCAAGATACTAGCGGGAGGTCCAGCTCCTACGAGCAGTACTTC
CDR3: CASSQDTSGRSSSYEQYF
D: TRBD2
size: .
J: TRBJ2-7
V: TRBV4-3

DNA: TGTGCCTTCCTAGTTACAGGAAGTAGCACTGAAGCTTTCTTT
CDR3: CAFLVTGSSTEAFF
D: .
size: .
J: TRBJ1-1
V: TRBV30

DNA: TGTGCCAGCAGCATACTTCGCGGAGAATACAATGAGCAGTTCTTC
CDR3: CASSILRGEYNEQFF
D: .
size: .
J: TRBJ2-1
V: TRBV11-2

DNA: TGTGCCAGCAAGCCGGGGAGCTCCTACGAGCAGTACTTC
CDR3: CASKPGSSYEQYF
D: .
size: .
J: TRBJ2-7
V: TRBV7-9

DNA: TGCGCCAGCAGCTTACAGGGCGGGGGGAACTATGGCTACACCTTC
CDR3: CASSLQGGGNYGYTF
D: .
size: .
J: TRBJ1-2
V: TRBV5-1

DNA: TGTGCCAGCAGCTTAGTATCCGGGACAGGCTATAATTCACCCCTCCACTTT
CDR3: CASSLVSGTGYNSPLHF
D: TRBD1
size: many
J: TRBJ1-6
V: TRBV7-6

DNA: TGTGCCAGTAGCGAGCGGTGGAGCTCCTACAATGAGCAGTTCTTC
CDR3: CASSERWSSYNEQFF
D: .
size: .
J: TRBJ2-1
V: TRBV19

DNA: TGTGCCAGCAGTGTCGGACAGGGAGGAGGCACAGATACGCAGTATTTT
CDR3: CASSVGQGGGTDTQYF
D: TRBD1
size: .
J: TRBJ2-3
V: TRBV6-1

DNA: TGTGCCAGCCCCTCAGAGGCTAACTATGGCTACACCTTC
CDR3: CASPSEANYGYTF
D: .
size: .
J: TRBJ1-2
V: TRBV6-1

DNA: TGCGCCAGCAGCCAGGAGGGACAGCTGTACCAGCCCCAGCATTTT
CDR3: CASSQEGQLYQPQHF
D: TRBD1
size: .
J: TRBJ1-5
V: TRBV5-1

DNA: TGTGCCAGCAGTCTACGGACAGGGGATAATTCACCCCTCCACTTT
CDR3: CASSLRTGDNSPLHF
D: TRBD1
size: .
J: TRBJ1-6
V: TRBV27

DNA: TGTGCCAGCACCCGTTTTGCGGCAGCCTACAATGAGCAGTTCTTC
CDR3: CASTRFAAAYNEQFF
D: .
size: .
J: TRBJ2-1
V: TRBV7-2

DNA: TGTGCCAGTAGCAGGACTAGCGGGAAGCCCTACAATGAGCAGTTCTTC
CDR3: CASSRTSGKPYNEQFF
D: TRBD2
size: once
J: TRBJ2-1
V: TRBV19

DNA: TGTGCGGGGGGGGGAGAGACCCAGTACTTC
CDR3: CAGGGETQYF
D: TRBD2
size: .
J: TRBJ2-5
V: TRBV30

DNA: TGTGCCAGCAGTACCCAGGGGGGAGCTCAGCCCCAGCATTTT
CDR3: CASSTQGGAQPQHF
D: TRBD1
size: few
J: TRBJ1-5
V: TRBV28

DNA: TGTGCCAGCAGCCCACAGGCTAACTATGGCTACACCTTC
CDR3: CASSPQANYGYTF
D: .
size: .
J: TRBJ1-2
V: TRBV7-2

DNA: TGTGCCAGCAGCCCAACATACACCGGGGAGCTGTTTTTT
CDR3: CASSPTYTGELFF
D: .
size: once
J: TRBJ2-2
V: TRBV5-5

DNA: TGTGCCAGCAGCCTTAGCGGGGGGGCATACAATGAGCAGTTCTTC
CDR3: CASSLSGGAYNEQFF
D: TRBD2
size: .
J: TRBJ2-1
V: TRBV6-5

DNA: TGTGCCAGCTCCCGGCAGGGGCGAGCGAACACCGGGGAGCTGTTTTTT
CDR3: CASSRQGRANTGELFF
D: .
size: .
J: TRBJ2-2
V: TRBV18

DNA: TGTGCCAGCAGCTCACGGGAGGCCATGAACACTGAAGCTTTCTTT
CDR3: CASSSREAMNTEAFF
D: .
size: .
J: TRBJ1-1
V: TRBV7-9